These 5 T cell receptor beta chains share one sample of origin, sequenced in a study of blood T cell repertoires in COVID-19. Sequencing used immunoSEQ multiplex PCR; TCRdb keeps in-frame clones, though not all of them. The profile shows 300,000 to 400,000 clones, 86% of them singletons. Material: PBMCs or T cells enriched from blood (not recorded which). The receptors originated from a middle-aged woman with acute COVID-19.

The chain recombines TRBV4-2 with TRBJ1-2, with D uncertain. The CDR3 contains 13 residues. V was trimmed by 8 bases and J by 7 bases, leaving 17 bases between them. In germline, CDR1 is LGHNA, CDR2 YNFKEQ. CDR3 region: CASQLTVEGGYTF. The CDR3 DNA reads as TGTGCCAGCCAACTTACGGTGGAGGGTGGCTACACCTTC.

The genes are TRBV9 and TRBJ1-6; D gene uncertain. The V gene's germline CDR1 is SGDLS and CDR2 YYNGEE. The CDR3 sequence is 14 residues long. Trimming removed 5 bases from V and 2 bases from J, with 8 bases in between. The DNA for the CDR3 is TGTGCCAGCAGTCTAAGTCCCTATAATTCACCCCTCCACTTT. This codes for CASSLSPYNSPLHF.

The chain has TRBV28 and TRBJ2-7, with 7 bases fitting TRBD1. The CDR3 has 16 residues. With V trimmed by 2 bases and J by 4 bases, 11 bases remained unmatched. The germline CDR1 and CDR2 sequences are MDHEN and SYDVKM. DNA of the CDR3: TGTGCCAGCAGTTTAGAAATCGACAGGGAATATTACGAGCAGTACTTC. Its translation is CASSLEIDREYYEQYF.

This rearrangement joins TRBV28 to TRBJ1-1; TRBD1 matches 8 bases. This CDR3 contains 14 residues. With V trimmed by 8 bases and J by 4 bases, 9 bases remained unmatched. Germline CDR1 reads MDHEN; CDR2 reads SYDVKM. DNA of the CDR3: TGTGCCAGCCACTCGGGGCAGGGGGCCACTGAAGCTTTCTTT. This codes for CASHSGQGATEAFF.

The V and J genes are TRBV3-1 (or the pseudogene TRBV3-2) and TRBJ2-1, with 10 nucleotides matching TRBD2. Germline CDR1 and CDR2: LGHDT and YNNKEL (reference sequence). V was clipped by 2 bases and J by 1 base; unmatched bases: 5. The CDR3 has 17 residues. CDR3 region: CASSQFLAGASYNEQFF. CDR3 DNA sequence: TGTGCCAGCAGCCAATTTCTAGCGGGAGCGTCCTACAATGAGCAGTTCTTC.